The sequence of this TCR beta chain was determined in a study of Ad26.COV2.S vaccination and SARS-CoV-2 variants. Study findings and constraints: Whether participants received vaccine or placebo, their non-spike TCR breadth was similar. The placebo group had lower spike-specific TCR breadth than the vaccine recipients did.

Looked up from germline, CDR1 is SGDLS and CDR2 is YYNGEE. The V segment lost 0 bases and the J segment 4 bases; nucleotides outside the gene matches: 6. The CDR3 extends over 16 amino acids. Method: immunoSEQ multiplex PCR; TCRdb's copy keeps in-frame clones and lacks some. The sample lists some 640,000 clones; 70% to 90% were seen once. In regard to this clone: Its matching antigen is unknown.

As for treatment: 15 to 20 received Ad26.COV2.S at low or high dose, single or two shots; roughly five received placebo; per-sample allocation not given. Sampling occurred on day 63 after the first vaccine or placebo injection. Wuhan-strain spike was delivered by a replication-incompetent Ad26 vector. This receptor was obtained from a person between 18 and 65 years old who received the Ad26.COV2.S COVID-19 vaccine or a placebo. The V and J genes are TRBV9 and TRBJ1-2; 10 nucleotides line up with TRBD1. Sample: peripheral blood, taken in a trial of Ad26.COV2.S vaccine versus placebo. CDR3 in DNA: TGTGCCAGCAGCGTAGGGGACAGGGGCGGTAGCTATGGCTACACCTTC. Its translation is CASSVGDRGGSYGYTF.